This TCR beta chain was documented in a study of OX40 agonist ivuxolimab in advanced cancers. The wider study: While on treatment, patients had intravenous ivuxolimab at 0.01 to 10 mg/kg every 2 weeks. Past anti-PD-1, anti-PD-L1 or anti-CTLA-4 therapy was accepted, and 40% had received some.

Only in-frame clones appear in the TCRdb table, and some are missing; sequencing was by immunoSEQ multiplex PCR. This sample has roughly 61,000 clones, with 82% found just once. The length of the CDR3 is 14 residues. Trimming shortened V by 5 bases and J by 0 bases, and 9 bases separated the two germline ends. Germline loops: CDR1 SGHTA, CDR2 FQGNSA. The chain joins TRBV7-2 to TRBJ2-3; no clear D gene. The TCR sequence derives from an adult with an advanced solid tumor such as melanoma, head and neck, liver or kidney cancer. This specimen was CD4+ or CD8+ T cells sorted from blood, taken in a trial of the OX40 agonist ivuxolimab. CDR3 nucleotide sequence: TGTGCCAGCAGCCGGTGGGCCAGCACAGATACGCAGTATTTT. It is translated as CASSRWASTDTQYF. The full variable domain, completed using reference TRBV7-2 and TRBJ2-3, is GAGVSQSPSNKVTEKGKDVELRCDPISGHTALYWYRQSLGQGLEFLIYFQGNSAPDKSGLPSDRFSAERTGGSVSTLTIQRTQQEDSAVYLCASSRWASTDTQYFGPGTRLTVL.